Included here is one T cell receptor (beta chain) sequence, with context. Membership in each cohort depended on participant-reported clinical history. This entry comes from a study of blood T cell repertoires in COVID-19. Across the study: Italy, Spain and the United States were the sources of the convalescent and acute COVID-19 samples.

This CDR3 is 14 amino acids long. V lost 6 bases and J lost 2; bases outside the gene matches: 6. CDR1 and CDR2 (germline): MDHEN, SYDVKM. Original analysis: Amplifying reference gene primers gave estimates of nucleated cell counts. The data were produced by immunoSEQ multiplex PCR, yet TCRdb's version contains in-frame clones alone and is incomplete. V and J calls and clone size follow that table, whereas D and trimming were derived from the DNA. The table includes roughly 230,000 clones, 80% to 85% detected once. The origin of this receptor is a man in his forties or fifties who had recovered from COVID-19. The V call is TRBV28, the J call TRBJ1-1, with 7 bases that match TRBD1. The sample taken for sequencing was PBMCs or T cells enriched from blood (not recorded which). The CDR3 sequence is CASSYTGVNTEAFF. The CDR3 DNA reads TGTGCCAGCAGCTACACAGGGGTTAACACTGAAGCTTTCTTT.